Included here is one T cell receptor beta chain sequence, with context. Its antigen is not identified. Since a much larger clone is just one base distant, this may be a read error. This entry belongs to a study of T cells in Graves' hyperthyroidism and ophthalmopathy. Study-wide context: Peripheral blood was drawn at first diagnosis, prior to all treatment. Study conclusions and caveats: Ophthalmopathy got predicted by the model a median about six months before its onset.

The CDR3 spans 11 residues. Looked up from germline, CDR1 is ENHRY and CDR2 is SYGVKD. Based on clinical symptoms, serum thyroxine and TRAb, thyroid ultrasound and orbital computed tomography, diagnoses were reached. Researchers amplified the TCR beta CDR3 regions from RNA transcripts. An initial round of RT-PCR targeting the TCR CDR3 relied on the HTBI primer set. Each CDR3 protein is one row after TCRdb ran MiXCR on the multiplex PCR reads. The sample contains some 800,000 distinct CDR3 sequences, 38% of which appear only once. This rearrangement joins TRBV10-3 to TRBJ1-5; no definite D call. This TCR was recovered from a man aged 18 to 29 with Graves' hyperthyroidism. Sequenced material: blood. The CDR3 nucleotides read TGTGCCAGCAGTGCCCATCAGCCCCAGCATTTT. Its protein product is CASSAHQPQHF.